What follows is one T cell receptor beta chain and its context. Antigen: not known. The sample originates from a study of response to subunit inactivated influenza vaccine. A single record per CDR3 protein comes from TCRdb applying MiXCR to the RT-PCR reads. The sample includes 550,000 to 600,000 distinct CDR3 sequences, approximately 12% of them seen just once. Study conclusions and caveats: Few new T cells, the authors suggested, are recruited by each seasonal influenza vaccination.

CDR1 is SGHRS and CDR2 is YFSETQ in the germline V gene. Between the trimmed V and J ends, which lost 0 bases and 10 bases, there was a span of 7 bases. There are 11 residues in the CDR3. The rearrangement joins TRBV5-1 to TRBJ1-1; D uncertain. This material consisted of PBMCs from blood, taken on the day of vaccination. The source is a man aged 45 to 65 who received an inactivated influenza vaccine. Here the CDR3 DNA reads TGCGCCAGCAGCTTGGAAGGGATAGCTTTCTTT. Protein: CASSLEGIAFF. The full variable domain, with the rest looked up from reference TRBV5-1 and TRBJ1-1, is KAGVTQTPRYLIKTRGQQVTLSCSPISGHRSVSWYQQTPGQGLQFLFEYFSETQRNKGNFPGRFSGRQFSNSRSEMNVSTLELGDSALYLCASSLEGIAFFGQGTRLTVV.